This TCR beta chain is drawn from a study of cytomegalovirus exposure and HLA in healthy donors. This clone has a handful of counts. This sample also contains other DNA sequences that code for the same CDR3. It was with 60 Vbeta and 13 Jbeta primers that the PCR ran. Some clones are missing from TCRdb's copy, which holds only in-frame ones; the method was immunoSEQ multiplex PCR. The sample shows around 110,000 clones, 55% to 80% of them seen only once. This sequence was found in a woman in her twenties or thirties in good health and CMV-seronegative. Sequencing was performed on PBMCs.

CDR3 DNA sequence: TGTGCCAGCAGTGCTCGACGAGGGACAGGGAGTCCCTACGAGCAGTACTTC. Translating it yields CASSARRGTGSPYEQYF. The V call is TRBV6-1, the J call TRBJ2-7; 9 bases are a match to TRBD1. This CDR3 region has 17 residues. CDR1 MNHNS and CDR2 SASEGT come from the germline V gene. V shed 4 bases, J shed 2 bases, and the junction held 12 bases outside the gene matches.